This TCR beta chain originates from a study of T-cell memory formation after mild COVID-19. Study in general: Among the donors, TCR clusters were largely specific to each donor.

This CDR3 has 16 residues. CDR1 and CDR2 (germline): SGHTA, FQGNSA. V shed 1 base and J shed 0 bases, with 13 bases lying between them. On this clonotype: Its antigen is as yet unknown.

Study-wide results and limits: Detection of some responders pre-infection suggested pre-existing cross-reactive memory T cells participated. Clones from the second wave (peaking day 37) had unconfirmed SARS-CoV-2 specificity. Mainly CM and EM harbored the contracting CD4+ clones; mainly EMRA harbored the CD8+ ones.

From the 5' RACE reads, TCRdb called clonotypes with MiXCR, one entry per CDR3 protein. The sample consists of hundreds of thousands of distinct CDR3 sequences, around 20% of them appearing once. The source material was PBMCs or a T cell subset sorted from them (not recorded which). The gene calls are TRBV7-2 and TRBJ2-7; perhaps TRBD2 as D (7 bases). The receptor was isolated from an adult woman who had mild COVID-19 (a few samples of this study predate the infection). Cell type and time point are not known. CDR3 in amino acids: CASSLGGASGSYEQYF. The CDR3 coding sequence is TGTGCCAGCAGCTTAGGGGGGGCTAGCGGCTCCTACGAGCAGTACTTC. The full variable domain, in which reference TRBV7-2 and TRBJ2-7 provide the parts outside the CDR3, is GAGVSQSPSNKVTEKGKDVELRCDPISGHTALYWYRQSLGQGLEFLIYFQGNSAPDKSGLPSDRFSAERTGGSVSTLTIQRTQQEDSAVYLCASSLGGASGSYEQYFGPGTRLTVT.